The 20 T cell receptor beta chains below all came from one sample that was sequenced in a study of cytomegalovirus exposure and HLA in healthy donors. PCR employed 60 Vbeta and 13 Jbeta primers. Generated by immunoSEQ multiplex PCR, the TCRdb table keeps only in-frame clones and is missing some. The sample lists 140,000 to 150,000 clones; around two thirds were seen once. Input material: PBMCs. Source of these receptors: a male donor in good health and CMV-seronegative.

The CDR3 nucleotides read TGTGCCAGCAGTGAACCCGGGCCCCAGCATTTT. Amino acid sequence: CASSEPGPQHF. The J gene is TRBJ1-5, the V gene TRBV2; no reliable D call. This CDR3 has 11 amino acids. Trimming left V 2 bases short and J 9 bases short, with 5 bases between. From germline, CDR1 is SNHLY and CDR2 FYNNEI.

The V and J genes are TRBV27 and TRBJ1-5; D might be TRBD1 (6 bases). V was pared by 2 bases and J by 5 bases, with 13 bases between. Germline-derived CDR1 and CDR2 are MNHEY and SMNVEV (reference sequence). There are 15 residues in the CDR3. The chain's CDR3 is CASSLQGKAYQPQHF. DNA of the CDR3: TGTGCCAGCAGTTTACAGGGGAAGGCTTATCAGCCCCAGCATTTT.

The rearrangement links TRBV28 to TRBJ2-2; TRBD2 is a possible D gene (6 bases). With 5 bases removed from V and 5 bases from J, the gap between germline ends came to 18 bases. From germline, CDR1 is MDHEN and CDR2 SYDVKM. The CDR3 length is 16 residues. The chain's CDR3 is CASSLTGTRGTGELFF. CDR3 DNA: TGTGCCAGCAGTCTCACCGGGACCCGGGGGACCGGGGAGCTGTTTTTT.

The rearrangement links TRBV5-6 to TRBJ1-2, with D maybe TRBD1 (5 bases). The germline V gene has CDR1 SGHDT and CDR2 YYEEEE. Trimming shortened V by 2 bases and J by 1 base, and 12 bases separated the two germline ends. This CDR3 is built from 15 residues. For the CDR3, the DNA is TGTGCCAGCAGCTTTAGTACAGGCAATAACTATGGCTACACCTTC. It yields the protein CASSFSTGNNYGYTF.

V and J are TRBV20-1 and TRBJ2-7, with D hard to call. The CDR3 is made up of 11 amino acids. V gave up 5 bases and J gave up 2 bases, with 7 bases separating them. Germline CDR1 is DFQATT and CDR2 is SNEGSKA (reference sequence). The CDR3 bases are TGCAGTGCTGGTACAACCTACGAGCAGTACTTC. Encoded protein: CSAGTTYEQYF.

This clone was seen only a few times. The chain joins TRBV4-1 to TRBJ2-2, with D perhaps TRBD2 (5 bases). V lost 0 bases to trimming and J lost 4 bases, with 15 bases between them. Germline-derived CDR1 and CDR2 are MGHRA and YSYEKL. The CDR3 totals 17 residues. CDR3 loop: CASSQDLPGWGTGELFF. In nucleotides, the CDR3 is TGCGCCAGCAGCCAAGATCTCCCGGGGTGGGGCACCGGGGAGCTGTTTTTT.

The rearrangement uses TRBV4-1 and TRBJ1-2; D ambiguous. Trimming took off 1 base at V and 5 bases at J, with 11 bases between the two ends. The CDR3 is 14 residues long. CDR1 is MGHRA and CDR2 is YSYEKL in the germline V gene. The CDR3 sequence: CASSQAWGEYGYTF. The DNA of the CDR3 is TGCGCCAGCAGCCAAGCATGGGGAGAGTATGGCTACACCTTC.

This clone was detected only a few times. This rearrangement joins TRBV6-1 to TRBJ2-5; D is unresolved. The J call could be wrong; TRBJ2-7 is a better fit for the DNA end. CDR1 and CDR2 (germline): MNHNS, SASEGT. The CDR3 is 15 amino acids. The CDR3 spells CASSGSYRSSYEQYF. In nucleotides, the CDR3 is TGTGCCAGCAGTGGATCGTACAGAAGCTCCTACGAGCAGTACTTC.

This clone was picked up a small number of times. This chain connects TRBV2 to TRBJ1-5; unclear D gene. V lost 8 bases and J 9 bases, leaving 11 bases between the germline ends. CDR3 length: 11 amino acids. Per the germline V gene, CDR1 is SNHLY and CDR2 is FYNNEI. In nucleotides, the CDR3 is TGTGCCAGCGGCAAGCCGGGGCCCCAGCATTTT. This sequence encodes CASGKPGPQHF.

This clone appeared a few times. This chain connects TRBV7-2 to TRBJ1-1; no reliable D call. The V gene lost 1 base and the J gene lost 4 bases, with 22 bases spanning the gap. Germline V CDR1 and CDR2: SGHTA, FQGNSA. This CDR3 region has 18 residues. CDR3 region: CASSLDGPRPLGSTEAFF. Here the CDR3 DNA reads TGTGCCAGCAGCTTAGATGGGCCGAGACCGTTGGGTTCCACTGAAGCTTTCTTT.

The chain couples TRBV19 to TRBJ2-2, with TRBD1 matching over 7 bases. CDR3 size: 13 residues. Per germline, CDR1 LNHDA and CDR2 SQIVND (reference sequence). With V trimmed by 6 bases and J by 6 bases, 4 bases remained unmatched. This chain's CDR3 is CASSIQGSGELFF. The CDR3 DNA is TGTGCCAGTAGCATACAGGGGTCCGGGGAGCTGTTTTTT.

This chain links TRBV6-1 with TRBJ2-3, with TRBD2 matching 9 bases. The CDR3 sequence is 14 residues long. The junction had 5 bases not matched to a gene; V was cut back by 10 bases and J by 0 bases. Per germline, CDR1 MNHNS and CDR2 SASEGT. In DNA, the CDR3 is TGTGCCACCGGGACTAGCCATAGCACAGATACGCAGTATTTT. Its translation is CATGTSHSTDTQYF.

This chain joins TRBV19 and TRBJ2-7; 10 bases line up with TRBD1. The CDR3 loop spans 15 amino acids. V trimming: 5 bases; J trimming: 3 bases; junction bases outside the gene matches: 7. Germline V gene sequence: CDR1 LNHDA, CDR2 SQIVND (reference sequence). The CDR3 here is CASSQIGTGDYEQYF. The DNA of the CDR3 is TGTGCCAGTAGTCAAATCGGGACAGGGGACTACGAGCAGTACTTC.

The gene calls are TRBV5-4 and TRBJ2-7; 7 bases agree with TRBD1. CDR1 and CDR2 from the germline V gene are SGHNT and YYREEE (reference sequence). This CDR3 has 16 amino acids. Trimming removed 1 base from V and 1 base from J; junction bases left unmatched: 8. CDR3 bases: TGTGCCAGCAGCTTGATCGACAGGGCCGGATCCTACGAGCAGTACTTC. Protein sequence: CASSLIDRAGSYEQYF.

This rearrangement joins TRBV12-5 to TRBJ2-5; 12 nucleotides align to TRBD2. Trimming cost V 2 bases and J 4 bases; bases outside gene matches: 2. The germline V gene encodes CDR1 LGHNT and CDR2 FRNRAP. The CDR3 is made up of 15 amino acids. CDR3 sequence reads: CASGLSLAGGETQYF. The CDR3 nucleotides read TGTGCTAGTGGTTTGTCACTAGCGGGGGGAGAGACCCAGTACTTC.

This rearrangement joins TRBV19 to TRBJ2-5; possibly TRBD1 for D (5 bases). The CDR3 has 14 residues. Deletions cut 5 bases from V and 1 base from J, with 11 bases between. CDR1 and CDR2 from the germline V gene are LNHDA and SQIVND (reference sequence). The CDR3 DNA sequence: TGTGCCAGTAGTTCCCGGACACCCCAAGAGACCCAGTACTTC. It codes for CASSSRTPQETQYF.

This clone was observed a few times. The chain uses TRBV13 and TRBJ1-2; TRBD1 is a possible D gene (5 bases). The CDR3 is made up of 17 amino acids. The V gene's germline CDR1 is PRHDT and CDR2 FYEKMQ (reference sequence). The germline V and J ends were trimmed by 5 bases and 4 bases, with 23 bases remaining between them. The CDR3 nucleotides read TGTGCCAGCAGCCCCCGTGTGGAGGGGCCGGCTAGCTATGGCTACACCTTC. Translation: CASSPRVEGPASYGYTF.

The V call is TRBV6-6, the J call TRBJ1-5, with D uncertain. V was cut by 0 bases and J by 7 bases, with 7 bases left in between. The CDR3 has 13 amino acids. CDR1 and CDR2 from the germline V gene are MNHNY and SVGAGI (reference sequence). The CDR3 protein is CASSYSTRQPQHF. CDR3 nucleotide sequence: TGTGCCAGCAGTTACTCCACCCGGCAGCCCCAGCATTTT.

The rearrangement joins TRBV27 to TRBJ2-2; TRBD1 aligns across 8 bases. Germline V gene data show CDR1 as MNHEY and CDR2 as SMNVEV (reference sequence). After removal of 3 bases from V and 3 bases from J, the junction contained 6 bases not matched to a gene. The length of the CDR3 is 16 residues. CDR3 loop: CASSFLWTGHTGELFF. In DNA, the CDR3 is TGTGCCAGCAGTTTCCTCTGGACAGGGCACACCGGGGAGCTGTTTTTT.

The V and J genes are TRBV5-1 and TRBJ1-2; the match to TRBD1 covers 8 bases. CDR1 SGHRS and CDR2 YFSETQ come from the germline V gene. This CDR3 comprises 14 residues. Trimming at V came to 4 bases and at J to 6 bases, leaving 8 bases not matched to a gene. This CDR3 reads CASSEQGETDGYTF. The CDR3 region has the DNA TGCGCCAGCAGCGAACAGGGGGAAACAGATGGCTACACCTTC.